The rows below give T cell receptor beta chains drawn from one sample of a study of OX40 agonist ivuxolimab in advanced cancers. The method was immunoSEQ multiplex PCR; TCRdb's version includes in-frame clones alone and lacks a portion of them. The sample includes some 110,000 clones, roughly 95% of them seen just once. Sequences were derived from CD4+ or CD8+ T cells sorted from blood, sampled in a trial of the OX40 agonist ivuxolimab. The receptors shown here come from an adult with an advanced solid tumor such as melanoma, head and neck, liver or kidney cancer. Both conserved end residues are part of each CDR3. The order of the fields is CDR3 DNA, CDR3 protein, D gene, V gene, clone size, J gene, CDR3 length. The D gene is left open where the match is weak. Clone sizes are given selectively: once, few, many, or a class where the clone is expanded.

CDR3 DNA: TGTGCCAGTAGTATACAGGGAGGTTACACAGATACGCAGTATTTT
CDR3 protein: CASSIQGGYTDTQYF
D gene: -
V gene: TRBV19
clone size: once
J gene: TRBJ2-3
CDR3 length: 15

CDR3 DNA: TGTGCCACCCGACAGACAAATCAGCCCCAGCATTTT
CDR3 protein: CATRQTNQPQHF
D gene: -
V gene: TRBV19
clone size: few
J gene: TRBJ1-5
CDR3 length: 12

CDR3 DNA: TGTGCCAGCAGTTACACAAACAGGGGGCCTAACTATGGCTACACCTTC
CDR3 protein: CASSYTNRGPNYGYTF
D gene: TRBD1
V gene: TRBV6-5
clone size: -
J gene: TRBJ1-2
CDR3 length: 16

CDR3 DNA: TGTGCCACCAGCAGAGCGGGTACTTATAGCAATCAGCCCCAGCATTTT
CDR3 protein: CATSRAGTYSNQPQHF
D gene: -
V gene: TRBV15
clone size: -
J gene: TRBJ1-5
CDR3 length: 16

CDR3 DNA: TGTGCCAGTAGTCCACCTGGGGCAGCTAACACCGGGGAGCTGTTTTTT
CDR3 protein: CASSPPGAANTGELFF
D gene: -
V gene: TRBV19
clone size: -
J gene: TRBJ2-2
CDR3 length: 16

CDR3 DNA: TGCAGTGCTAGTAATACGGTCGAGCAGTACTTC
CDR3 protein: CSASNTVEQYF
D gene: -
V gene: TRBV20-1
clone size: -
J gene: TRBJ2-7
CDR3 length: 11

CDR3 DNA: TGTGCCAGCAGCTTATTTGAGAACCCACTTGGGTGGCAGTTCTTC
CDR3 protein: CASSLFENPLGWQFF
D gene: -
V gene: TRBV7-2
clone size: -
J gene: TRBJ2-1
CDR3 length: 15

CDR3 DNA: TGTGCCAGCAGTGAGCGCGAAGAGACCCAGTACTTC
CDR3 protein: CASSEREETQYF
D gene: -
V gene: TRBV2
clone size: -
J gene: TRBJ2-5
CDR3 length: 12

CDR3 DNA: TGTGCCAGCTCACGAGACGGGGCCACCTACAATGAGCAGTTCTTC
CDR3 protein: CASSRDGATYNEQFF
D gene: -
V gene: TRBV18
clone size: -
J gene: TRBJ2-1
CDR3 length: 15

CDR3 DNA: TGTGCCAGCTCACCACCCGGGGGTGAGCAGTTCTTC
CDR3 protein: CASSPPGGEQFF
D gene: -
V gene: TRBV18
clone size: -
J gene: TRBJ2-1
CDR3 length: 12

CDR3 DNA: TGTGCCAGCACAAACTCAGGGGGCGACCAGACCCAGTACTTC
CDR3 protein: CASTNSGGDQTQYF
D gene: TRBD1
V gene: TRBV7-9
clone size: few
J gene: TRBJ2-5
CDR3 length: 14

CDR3 DNA: TGTGCCAGCAGCACAGACAGGGGAAACACCATATATTTT
CDR3 protein: CASSTDRGNTIYF
D gene: -
V gene: TRBV7-2
clone size: -
J gene: TRBJ1-3
CDR3 length: 13

CDR3 DNA: TGTGCCAGCAGCCCCGGGGCAGGGTCCTACAATGAGCAGTTCTTC
CDR3 protein: CASSPGAGSYNEQFF
D gene: -
V gene: TRBV7-9
clone size: -
J gene: TRBJ2-1
CDR3 length: 15

CDR3 DNA: TGTGCCAGCAGCTCACGTTTCGGGACAGGGAGTCACGAGCAGTACTTC
CDR3 protein: CASSSRFGTGSHEQYF
D gene: TRBD1
V gene: TRBV5-8
clone size: -
J gene: TRBJ2-7
CDR3 length: 16

CDR3 DNA: TGCGCCAGCAGCTTGGGGACAGAGGACACTGAAGCTTTCTTT
CDR3 protein: CASSLGTEDTEAFF
D gene: -
V gene: TRBV5-1
clone size: -
J gene: TRBJ1-1
CDR3 length: 14

CDR3 DNA: TGTGCCAGCAGCTTAGTGGGACAGTACTACGAGCAGTACTTC
CDR3 protein: CASSLVGQYYEQYF
D gene: TRBD1
V gene: TRBV7-9
clone size: -
J gene: TRBJ2-7
CDR3 length: 14

CDR3 DNA: TGTGCCAGCAGCTTTGACACTAGCGGTGGGCTACGGCAGTACTTC
CDR3 protein: CASSFDTSGGLRQYF
D gene: TRBD2
V gene: TRBV7-2
clone size: -
J gene: TRBJ2-7
CDR3 length: 15

CDR3 DNA: TGTGCCAGCAGTTGGGACAGGGCACCAACATCTGGGGCCAACGTCCTGACTTTC
CDR3 protein: CASSWDRAPTSGANVLTF
D gene: TRBD1
V gene: TRBV2
clone size: once
J gene: TRBJ2-6
CDR3 length: 18

CDR3 DNA: TGTGCCAGTAGTATAGGACAAGTGCGCCAAGAGACCCAGTACTTC
CDR3 protein: CASSIGQVRQETQYF
D gene: -
V gene: TRBV19
clone size: -
J gene: TRBJ2-5
CDR3 length: 15

CDR3 DNA: TGTGCCAGTAGTCCCGGGGTTTGGGCAAATGAAAAACTGTTTTTT
CDR3 protein: CASSPGVWANEKLFF
D gene: -
V gene: TRBV19
clone size: -
J gene: TRBJ1-4
CDR3 length: 15

CDR3 DNA: TGTGCCAGCAGCTCGGTGACAGGGGGAAATCAAAAACTGTTTTTT
CDR3 protein: CASSSVTGGNQKLFF
D gene: TRBD1
V gene: TRBV7-8
clone size: -
J gene: TRBJ1-4
CDR3 length: 15

CDR3 DNA: TGTGCCAGCAGCCTATCCCCTAGCGGGAGCCGCAATGAGCAGTTCTTC
CDR3 protein: CASSLSPSGSRNEQFF
D gene: TRBD2
V gene: TRBV9
clone size: -
J gene: TRBJ2-1
CDR3 length: 16

CDR3 DNA: TGTGCCTGGAGTGTACAGAGATCCCTCCACTTT
CDR3 protein: CAWSVQRSLHF
D gene: -
V gene: TRBV30
clone size: -
J gene: TRBJ1-6
CDR3 length: 11

CDR3 DNA: TGTGCCAGCAGCCAAGATCCCCGTTCGGACTCCTACGAGCAGTACTTC
CDR3 protein: CASSQDPRSDSYEQYF
D gene: -
V gene: TRBV4-2
clone size: -
J gene: TRBJ2-7
CDR3 length: 16

CDR3 DNA: TGTGCCAGCAGTCGACCACAGGGGGCGGGTGGGGCTGAAGCTTTCTTT
CDR3 protein: CASSRPQGAGGAEAFF
D gene: TRBD1
V gene: TRBV28
clone size: -
J gene: TRBJ1-1
CDR3 length: 16

CDR3 DNA: TGTGCCAGCAGCTTAATCGGACAAACCTCTGGGGCCAACGTCCTGACTTTC
CDR3 protein: CASSLIGQTSGANVLTF
D gene: -
V gene: TRBV7-2
clone size: -
J gene: TRBJ2-6
CDR3 length: 17

CDR3 DNA: TGTGCCAGCAGTGAGTTCGCGGCCAATGAGCAGTTCTTC
CDR3 protein: CASSEFAANEQFF
D gene: -
V gene: TRBV25-1
clone size: -
J gene: TRBJ2-1
CDR3 length: 13

CDR3 DNA: TGTGCCAGCAGTACCCACCGAGCTAACTATGGCTACACCTTC
CDR3 protein: CASSTHRANYGYTF
D gene: -
V gene: TRBV7-2
clone size: -
J gene: TRBJ1-2
CDR3 length: 14

CDR3 DNA: TGTGCCAGCAGCAATAGGGCTGTCCCATATGGCTACACCTTC
CDR3 protein: CASSNRAVPYGYTF
D gene: -
V gene: TRBV21-1
clone size: -
J gene: TRBJ1-2
CDR3 length: 14

CDR3 DNA: TGTGCCAGCTCACCACCATCGACGGTCGCCTCAGGCTACACCTTC
CDR3 protein: CASSPPSTVASGYTF
D gene: -
V gene: TRBV18
clone size: -
J gene: TRBJ1-2
CDR3 length: 15

CDR3 DNA: TGTGCCAGCAGCCAAGGGAAGACGAACACCGGGGAGCTGTTTTTT
CDR3 protein: CASSQGKTNTGELFF
D gene: -
V gene: TRBV14
clone size: -
J gene: TRBJ2-2
CDR3 length: 15

CDR3 DNA: TGTGCCAGCAGCTCTGTGGTAGGGGGGACCACAGATACGCAGTATTTT
CDR3 protein: CASSSVVGGTTDTQYF
D gene: -
V gene: TRBV5-8
clone size: -
J gene: TRBJ2-3
CDR3 length: 16

CDR3 DNA: TGTGCCAGCAGCTTGTCCGGCCAGCAGTTCTTC
CDR3 protein: CASSLSGQQFF
D gene: -
V gene: TRBV7-2
clone size: -
J gene: TRBJ2-1
CDR3 length: 11

CDR3 DNA: TGTGCCAGCAGTGAGTTGGAGAGGTTTACCTACGAGCAGTACTTC
CDR3 protein: CASSELERFTYEQYF
D gene: -
V gene: TRBV27
clone size: -
J gene: TRBJ2-7
CDR3 length: 15

CDR3 DNA: TGTGCCAGCAGCCAAGGCTCGGGAGCTCCCCCAGAGACCCAGTACTTC
CDR3 protein: CASSQGSGAPPETQYF
D gene: -
V gene: TRBV4-2
clone size: -
J gene: TRBJ2-5
CDR3 length: 16

CDR3 DNA: TGTGCCAGCAGCTTGGCTGGGTCCGTTGGCTACACCTTC
CDR3 protein: CASSLAGSVGYTF
D gene: -
V gene: TRBV5-4
clone size: -
J gene: TRBJ1-2
CDR3 length: 13

CDR3 DNA: TGTGCCAGCAGCCAAGAGAAGGGACAGGGTAGCACCGGGGAGCTGTTTTTT
CDR3 protein: CASSQEKGQGSTGELFF
D gene: TRBD1
V gene: TRBV4-2
clone size: -
J gene: TRBJ2-2
CDR3 length: 17

CDR3 DNA: TGCGCCAGCAGCGAAACCGGGACAGGGTTTTCCTCCTACAATGAGCAGTTCTTC
CDR3 protein: CASSETGTGFSSYNEQFF
D gene: TRBD1
V gene: TRBV5-1
clone size: -
J gene: TRBJ2-1
CDR3 length: 18

CDR3 DNA: TGTGCCAGCGGGGGGGGGCCAAAACCTTACAATGAGCAGTTCTTC
CDR3 protein: CASGGGPKPYNEQFF
D gene: -
V gene: TRBV6-1
clone size: -
J gene: TRBJ2-1
CDR3 length: 15

CDR3 DNA: TGTGCCAGCAGTTCCGGGGCCGCGTGGAATGGCTACACCTTC
CDR3 protein: CASSSGAAWNGYTF
D gene: -
V gene: TRBV28
clone size: -
J gene: TRBJ1-2
CDR3 length: 14

CDR3 DNA: TGTGCCAGCCGTCGAGGCGGGGATACCCGGGGGGAGCTGTTTTTT
CDR3 protein: CASRRGGDTRGELFF
D gene: -
V gene: TRBV6-5
clone size: -
J gene: TRBJ2-2
CDR3 length: 15

CDR3 DNA: TGTGCCAGCTCACCGACGGACAGCGGGCGAGGAGAAGCTTTCTTT
CDR3 protein: CASSPTDSGRGEAFF
D gene: -
V gene: TRBV18
clone size: -
J gene: TRBJ1-1
CDR3 length: 15

CDR3 DNA: TGTGCCATCAGTGAGTCGGACCCCTACGAGCAGTACTTC
CDR3 protein: CAISESDPYEQYF
D gene: -
V gene: TRBV10-3
clone size: -
J gene: TRBJ2-7
CDR3 length: 13

CDR3 DNA: TGTGCCAGCAGTGGAAGGGTAGAGACCCAGTACTTC
CDR3 protein: CASSGRVETQYF
D gene: -
V gene: TRBV28
clone size: -
J gene: TRBJ2-5
CDR3 length: 12

CDR3 DNA: TGTGCCAGCAGCTTCAACAGGGGAAACAATCAGCCCCAGCATTTT
CDR3 protein: CASSFNRGNNQPQHF
D gene: TRBD1
V gene: TRBV7-8
clone size: -
J gene: TRBJ1-5
CDR3 length: 15

CDR3 DNA: TGTGCCAGCTCACCTCGGACACGGTCCTACGAGCAGTACTTC
CDR3 protein: CASSPRTRSYEQYF
D gene: -
V gene: TRBV18
clone size: -
J gene: TRBJ2-7
CDR3 length: 14

CDR3 DNA: TGTGCCAGCAGCTTAGGTGTCAAGAGGACAGATACGCAGTATTTT
CDR3 protein: CASSLGVKRTDTQYF
D gene: -
V gene: TRBV7-6
clone size: -
J gene: TRBJ2-3
CDR3 length: 15

CDR3 DNA: TGTGCCAGCAGCACGCCAGGGAGGACTGAAAAACTGTTTTTT
CDR3 protein: CASSTPGRTEKLFF
D gene: -
V gene: TRBV5-6
clone size: -
J gene: TRBJ1-4
CDR3 length: 14

CDR3 DNA: TGTGCCAGCAGCCCTCTTGCGGGGTCTAGCCCCGAGCAGTACTTC
CDR3 protein: CASSPLAGSSPEQYF
D gene: -
V gene: TRBV5-6
clone size: once
J gene: TRBJ2-7
CDR3 length: 15

CDR3 DNA: TGCGCCAGCAGCTTGGATGGCGCAGGACAGAACACTGAAGCTTTCTTT
CDR3 protein: CASSLDGAGQNTEAFF
D gene: -
V gene: TRBV5-1
clone size: -
J gene: TRBJ1-1
CDR3 length: 16

CDR3 DNA: TGTGCCAGCAGCGTAGCACAGGGAAGTGATACGCAGTATTTT
CDR3 protein: CASSVAQGSDTQYF
D gene: -
V gene: TRBV9
clone size: -
J gene: TRBJ2-3
CDR3 length: 14

CDR3 DNA: TGTGCCAGCAGTTACTCCGGGACACCAGAAAAACTGTTTTTT
CDR3 protein: CASSYSGTPEKLFF
D gene: -
V gene: TRBV6-5
clone size: -
J gene: TRBJ1-4
CDR3 length: 14

CDR3 DNA: TGTGCCAGCAGCCCTAGCAGAACTAGCGCGTCCTACAATGAGCAGTTCTTC
CDR3 protein: CASSPSRTSASYNEQFF
D gene: TRBD2
V gene: TRBV7-8
clone size: -
J gene: TRBJ2-1
CDR3 length: 17